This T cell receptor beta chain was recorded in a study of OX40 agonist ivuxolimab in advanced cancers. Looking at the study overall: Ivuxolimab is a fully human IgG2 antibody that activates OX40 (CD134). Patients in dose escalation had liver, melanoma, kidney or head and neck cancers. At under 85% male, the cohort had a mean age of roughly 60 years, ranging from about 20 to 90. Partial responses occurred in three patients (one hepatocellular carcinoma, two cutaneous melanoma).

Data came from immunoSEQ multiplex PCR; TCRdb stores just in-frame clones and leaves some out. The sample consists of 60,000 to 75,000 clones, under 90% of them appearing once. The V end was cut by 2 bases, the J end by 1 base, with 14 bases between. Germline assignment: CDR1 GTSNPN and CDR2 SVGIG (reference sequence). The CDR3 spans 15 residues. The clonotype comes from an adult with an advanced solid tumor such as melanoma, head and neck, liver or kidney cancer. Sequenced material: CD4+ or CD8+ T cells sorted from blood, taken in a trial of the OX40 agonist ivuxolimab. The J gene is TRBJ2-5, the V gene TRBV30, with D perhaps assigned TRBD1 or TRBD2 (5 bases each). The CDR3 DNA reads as TGTGCCTGGAGTCGCCTGGGACGGACCCAAGAGACCCAGTACTTC. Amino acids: CAWSRLGRTQETQYF.